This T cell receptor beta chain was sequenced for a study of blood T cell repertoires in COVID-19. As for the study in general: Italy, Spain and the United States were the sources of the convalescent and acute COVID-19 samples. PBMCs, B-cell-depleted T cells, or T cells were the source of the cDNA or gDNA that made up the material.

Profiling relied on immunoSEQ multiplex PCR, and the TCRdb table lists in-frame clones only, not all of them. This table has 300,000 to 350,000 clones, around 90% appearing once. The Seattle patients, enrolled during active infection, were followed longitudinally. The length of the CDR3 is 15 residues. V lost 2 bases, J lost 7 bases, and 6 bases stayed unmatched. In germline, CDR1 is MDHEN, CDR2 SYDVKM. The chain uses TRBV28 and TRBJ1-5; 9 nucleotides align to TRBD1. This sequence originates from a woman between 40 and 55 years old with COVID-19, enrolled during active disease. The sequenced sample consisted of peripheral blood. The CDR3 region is CASSLTGGAGQPQHF. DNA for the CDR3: TGTGCCAGCAGTTTAACAGGGGGCGCAGGGCAGCCCCAGCATTTT.